This entry describes one T cell receptor beta chain. The data are from a study of CD8 T cells in Susac syndrome. With random hexamers, roughly 0.5 to 1 ug RNA was reverse transcribed. Using its own MiXCR run on the immunoSEQ multiplex PCR reads, TCRdb lists one record per CDR3 protein. This table has around 71,000 distinct CDR3 sequences, over 95% appearing once. Included as multiple sclerosis controls were treatment-naive patients who had stable or active relapsing-remitting disease. This TCR came from a human donor with multiple sclerosis. The source material was CD4+ T cells from PBMCs.

The CDR3 bases are TGTGCCAGCAGCACTAACAGACAAGAGACCCAGTACTTC. Protein sequence: CASSTNRQETQYF. The chain couples TRBV2 to TRBJ2-5; D not resolved. CDR3 length: 13 amino acids. CDR1 is SNHLY and CDR2 is FYNNEI in the germline V gene. Trimming pared 6 bases from V and 2 bases from J, leaving 10 bases between.